A few counts support the clone carrying this T cell receptor (beta chain). Its antigen is not identified. This sample was taken from a study of regulatory T cells in long-lasting Graves disease. Overall study findings and caveats: Persistent disease was associated with favored TRBV28 usage and with favored use of TRBJ1-2 and TRBJ2-5.

To make TCR beta libraries, researchers used iRepertoire HTBI primers and Arm-PCR of CDR3 regions. TCRdb processed the multiplex PCR reads anew with MiXCR; each CDR3 protein has one entry. The data hold 400,000 to 450,000 distinct CDR3 sequences, with around a quarter observed a single time. The time point: persistent/refractory GD, antithyroid drugs over 5 years with positive TRAb. The TCR library was made from RNA extracted from PBMCs. With V trimmed by 3 bases and J by 6 bases, 2 bases remained unmatched. Germline lookup yields CDR1 LNHNV and CDR2 YYDKDF (reference sequence). The CDR3 has 13 amino acids.

The rearrangement uses TRBV15 and TRBJ1-2; 9 bases line up with TRBD1. Source: peripheral blood mononuclear cells (PBMCs), taken when the disease was refractory, from a patient treated with antithyroid drugs. The sequence was obtained from a female donor with Graves disease. Here the CDR3 reads CATSRGDRDGYTF. The CDR3 DNA sequence: TGTGCCACCAGCAGGGGGGACAGGGATGGCTACACCTTC.